The 4 T cell receptor beta chains in this list originate from one sample, sequenced in a study of blood T cells in healthy people across ages. Then a second PCR, running roughly 7 to 11 cycles, was carried out with a sample-barcoded 5' primer and a J-beta primer mix. From the 5' RACE reads, TCRdb called clonotypes with MiXCR, one entry per CDR3 protein. The data hold approximately 1.5 million distinct CDR3 sequences, with about 35% observed a single time. The sample comprised blood. These receptors all come from a woman between 25 and 40 years old in good health.

For this clonotype: The junction and the germline gene differ at one end; a read error may be behind it. The chain couples TRBV14 to TRBJ2-1; 12 bases are shared with TRBD2. The CDR3 has 20 residues. The germline V gene encodes CDR1 SGHDN and CDR2 FVKESK. As DNA, the CDR3 is TGTGCCAGCAGCCAAGGAATCGGGACTAGCGGGCCCGGAGGATACAGTGAGCAGTTCTTC. Translated: CASSQGIGTSGPGGYSEQFF.

The J gene is TRBJ2-1, the V gene TRBV20-1; TRBD1 is a possible D gene (5 bases). V lost 5 bases, J lost 0 bases, and 14 bases lay in between. Germline CDR1 reads DFQATT; CDR2 reads SNEGSKA (reference sequence). CDR3 length equals 15 residues. CDR3 bases: TGCAGTGCTCCTACAGGACGCGGCTCCTACAATGAGCAGTTCTTC. It yields the protein CSAPTGRGSYNEQFF.

The chain carries TRBV15 and TRBJ1-5; D uncertain. Germline CDR1 is LNHNV and CDR2 is YYDKDF (reference sequence). V lost 0 bases and J lost 2, with 8 bases in between. The CDR3 totals 15 residues. In DNA, the CDR3 is TGTGCCACCAGCAGAGATAAGACGGGCAATCAGCCCCAGCATTTT. Its translation is CATSRDKTGNQPQHF. The whole variable domain, remainder taken from reference TRBV15 and TRBJ1-5, is DAMVIQNPRYQVTQFGKPVTLSCSQTLNHNVMYWYQQKSSQAPKLLFHYYDKDFNNEADTPDNFQSRRPNTSFCFLDIRSPGLGDTAMYLCATSRDKTGNQPQHFGDGTRLSIL.

The V and J genes are TRBV5-6 and TRBJ2-4; D not certain. The CDR3 loop spans 15 amino acids. The ends were cut back, 1 base at V and 0 bases at J, with 8 bases in the middle. Per the germline V gene, CDR1 is SGHDT and CDR2 is YYEEEE. The DNA for the CDR3 is TGTGCCAGCAGCTTGACCAGAGAAGCCAAAAACATTCAGTACTTC. Its translation is CASSLTREAKNIQYF.